These 15 T cell receptor beta chains were all obtained from the same sample, sequenced in a study of response to subunit inactivated influenza vaccine. TCRdb reanalysed the RT-PCR reads using MiXCR and keeps one entry per CDR3 protein. The sample records roughly 460,000 distinct CDR3 sequences, 11% being singletons. Sequencing used PBMCs from blood, obtained roughly 45 days after vaccination. These receptors came from a man aged 45-60 years who received an inactivated influenza vaccine.

The chain carries TRBV5-1 and TRBJ2-1; D unresolved. The V and J ends lost 1 base and 6 bases respectively, with 14 bases between them. The CDR3 loop spans 15 amino acids. Germline CDR1 reads SGHRS; CDR2 reads YFSETQ. Written as DNA, the CDR3 is TGCGCCAGCAGCTTGAGGCTCGACTCTGGCAATGAGCAGTTCTTC. This sequence encodes CASSLRLDSGNEQFF.

Many counts were recorded for this clonotype. J is TRBJ2-7 and V is TRBV11-2; D gene unclear. V was shortened by 5 bases and J by 6 bases, with 20 bases between the two germline ends. The V gene's germline CDR1 is SGHAT and CDR2 FQNNGV. The CDR3 length is 15 residues. The CDR3 DNA follows: TGTGCCAGCAGCCCAGACCTCGGCCCTACGATCGAGCAGTACTTC. The encoded protein is CASSPDLGPTIEQYF.

The chain uses TRBV6-1 and TRBJ2-7, with TRBD1 as a possible D gene (6 bases). Germline CDR1 reads MNHNS; CDR2 reads SASEGT. Trimming pared 4 bases from V and 3 bases from J, leaving 13 bases between. This CDR3 spans 14 amino acids. The CDR3 region is CASSAGHRFYEQYF. In DNA, the CDR3 is TGTGCCAGCAGTGCGGGACATCGTTTCTACGAGCAGTACTTC.

This clonotype was seen a handful of times. This chain uses TRBV2 with TRBJ2-5; maybe TRBD1 (6 bases). The CDR3 sequence is 14 residues long. Trimming took off 5 bases at V and 2 bases at J, with 12 bases between the two ends. Germline-derived CDR1 and CDR2 are SNHLY and FYNNEI. The CDR3: CASSQNRVQETQYF. The CDR3 coding sequence is TGTGCCAGCAGTCAAAACAGGGTACAAGAGACCCAGTACTTC.

The V and J genes are TRBV5-1 and TRBJ2-2, with 7 nucleotides matching TRBD2. Germline V gives CDR1 SGHRS, CDR2 YFSETQ. With V trimmed by 0 bases and J by 3 bases, 5 bases remained unmatched. This CDR3 contains 16 residues. In nucleotides, the CDR3 is TGCGCCAGCAGCTTGGATGGCGGGAGTTACACCGGGGAGCTGTTTTTT. This codes for CASSLDGGSYTGELFF. The whole variable domain, remainder taken from reference TRBV5-1 and TRBJ2-2, is KAGVTQTPRYLIKTRGQQVTLSCSPISGHRSVSWYQQTPGQGLQFLFEYFSETQRNKGNFPGRFSGRQFSNSRSEMNVSTLELGDSALYLCASSLDGGSYTGELFFGEGSRLTVL.

A few counts support this clonotype. The gene calls are TRBV7-2 and TRBJ1-6; D is ambiguous. The V and J ends lost 3 bases and 7 bases respectively, with 13 bases between them. The CDR3 sequence is 15 residues long. CDR1 and CDR2 from the germline V gene are SGHTA and FQGNSA. The CDR3 region is CASSLGGGRNSPLHF. CDR3 nucleotides: TGTGCCAGCAGCTTGGGCGGCGGACGAAATTCACCCCTCCACTTT.

The chain is built from TRBV18 and TRBJ2-7; D might be TRBD1 (6 bases). Germline CDR1 and CDR2: KGHSH and LQKENI. V was cut by 0 bases and J by 8 bases, with 17 bases left in between. CDR3 size: 15 residues. This CDR3 reads CASSPPGQGPSQQYF. CDR3 nucleotides: TGTGCCAGCTCACCACCGGGTCAGGGGCCCAGTCAGCAGTACTTC. Using reference TRBV18 and TRBJ2-7 for the parts outside the CDR3, the full variable domain is NAGVMQNPRHLVRRRGQEARLRCSPMKGHSHVYWYRQLPEEGLKFMVYLQKENIIDESGMPKERFSAEFPKEGPSILRIQQVVRGDSAAYFCASSPPGQGPSQQYFGPGTRLTVT.

This clonotype was counted only a few times. J is TRBJ2-7 and V is TRBV7-6, with D unclear. Trimming stripped 0 bases from V and 2 bases from J, with 11 bases between. The length of the CDR3 is 15 residues. Germline V CDR1 and CDR2: SGHVS, FNYEAQ. The CDR3 sequence: CASSLAMGFPYEQYF. CDR3 nucleotide sequence: TGTGCCAGCAGCTTAGCGATGGGATTCCCCTACGAGCAGTACTTC. Full variable domain (rest looked up from reference TRBV7-6 and TRBJ2-7): GAGVSQSPRYKVTKRGQDVALRCDPISGHVSLYWYRQALGQGPEFLTYFNYEAQQDKSGLPNDRFSAERPEGSISTLTIQRTEQRDSAMYRCASSLAMGFPYEQYFGPGTRLTVT.

This clonotype occurred many times. The rearrangement uses TRBV14 and TRBJ2-1, with TRBD1 as a possible D gene (6 bases). Germline V lookup: CDR1 SGHDN, CDR2 FVKESK. Trimming cost V 5 bases and J 3 bases, with 11 bases left between them. The CDR3 totals 14 residues. The CDR3 is CASSEGVIYNEQFF. The CDR3 DNA follows: TGTGCCAGCAGCGAGGGGGTGATCTACAATGAGCAGTTCTTC.

This clonotype was seen ten or more times. The chain's CDR3 is CASRAGPRNYGYTF. The CDR3 DNA sequence: TGTGCCAGCAGAGCAGGGCCCCGAAACTATGGCTACACCTTC. V is TRBV2 and J is TRBJ1-2, with D possibly being TRBD1 (5 bases). This CDR3 has 14 amino acids. CDR1 and CDR2 (germline): SNHLY, FYNNEI. Between the trimmed V and J ends, which lost 6 bases and 2 bases, there was a span of 13 bases.

This clonotype was detected only a few times. The V gene is TRBV7-9, the J gene TRBJ1-1; D possibly corresponds to TRBD1 (6 bases). Trimming took off 1 base at V and 5 bases at J, with 11 bases between the two ends. From germline, CDR1 is SEHNR and CDR2 FQNEAQ (reference sequence). This CDR3 comprises 14 residues. The CDR3 nucleotides read TGTGCCAGCAGCTTAGTAGGGGGGGGTACTGAAGCTTTCTTT. It specifies CASSLVGGGTEAFF.

This clonotype came up a few times. This sequence joins TRBV3-1 and TRBJ2-3; D uncertain. Trimming left V 0 bases short and J 6 bases short, with 10 bases between. The CDR3 loop spans 14 amino acids. CDR1 and CDR2 from the germline V gene are LGHDT and YNNKEL (reference sequence). The CDR3 DNA sequence: TGTGCCAGCAGCCAAGAGGGCGTTGCGGATACGCAGTATTTT. It yields the protein CASSQEGVADTQYF.

This chain links TRBV12-3 or TRBV12-4 with TRBJ2-3, with 8 bases lining up with TRBD1. V shed 6 bases and J 2 bases; nucleotides not matched to a gene: 7. CDR3 length equals 15 residues. The CDR3 loop reads CASSPGQAPTDTQYF. The CDR3 DNA sequence: TGTGCCAGCAGCCCGGGACAGGCTCCCACAGATACGCAGTATTTT.

CDR3 nucleotides: TGTGCCAGCAGTGATCGGACAGGGGCCGGGACCATCTATGGCTACACCTTC. It is translated as CASSDRTGAGTIYGYTF. The V and J genes are TRBV6-1 and TRBJ1-2; TRBD1 aligns across 9 bases. The germline V gene has CDR1 MNHNS and CDR2 SASEGT. V lost 3 bases and J lost 4; bases outside the gene matches: 12. The CDR3 spans 17 residues.

This clonotype was counted between two and nine times. Here the CDR3 DNA reads TGCAGCCTTCTAAACCTTCTATCCACTGAAGCTTTCTTT. This codes for CSLLNLLSTEAFF. This rearrangement joins TRBV20-1 to TRBJ1-1; D is unclear. The CDR3 contains 13 residues. The germline gives CDR1 DFQATT, CDR2 SNEGSKA (reference sequence).